The clone carrying this T cell receptor (beta chain) came up a few times. The data were obtained in a study of response to subunit inactivated influenza vaccine. The germline CDR1 and CDR2 sequences are SGHRS and YFSETQ. The V gene end was trimmed by 0 bases and the J gene end by 2 bases; junction bases not matched to a gene: 2. The CDR3 consists of 16 residues. In TCRdb, the RT-PCR reads were re-called with MiXCR into one record per CDR3 protein. The table shows about 780,000 distinct CDR3 sequences, with 15% to 20% occurring only once. This clonotype originated in a man in his forties or fifties who received an inactivated influenza vaccine. J is TRBJ2-5 and V is TRBV5-1; 12 bases align to TRBD2. Sequenced material: PBMCs from blood, taken less than 6 days after vaccination. The CDR3 here is CASSLGTSGKQETQYF. CDR3 sequence (DNA): TGCGCCAGCAGCTTGGGGACTAGCGGGAAACAAGAGACCCAGTACTTC.